Detailed here is one TCR beta chain. Antigen unknown. Each CDR3 protein is one row after TCRdb ran MiXCR on the reads. The sample lists about 770,000 distinct CDR3 sequences, under 35% occurring once. The data belong to a study of T cell repertoires in cytomegalovirus infection. Specimen: cultured CD8+ T cells from PBMCs, collected from culture after CMV antigen stimulation. This sequence was found in a human donor in good health (CMV status not recorded). Some clones in this sample may be carry-over from other donors' samples.

CDR3 DNA sequence: TGTGCCAGCAGTCCCGCTAGCGCCTACACAGATACGCAGTATTTT. Translated: CASSPASAYTDTQYF. The chain combines TRBV6-6 with TRBJ2-3; TRBD2 might be the D (6 bases). The CDR3 is made up of 15 amino acids. Between the trimmed V and J ends, which lost 5 bases and 2 bases, there was a span of 14 bases. Germline V gene sequence: CDR1 MNHNY, CDR2 SVGAGI (reference sequence).